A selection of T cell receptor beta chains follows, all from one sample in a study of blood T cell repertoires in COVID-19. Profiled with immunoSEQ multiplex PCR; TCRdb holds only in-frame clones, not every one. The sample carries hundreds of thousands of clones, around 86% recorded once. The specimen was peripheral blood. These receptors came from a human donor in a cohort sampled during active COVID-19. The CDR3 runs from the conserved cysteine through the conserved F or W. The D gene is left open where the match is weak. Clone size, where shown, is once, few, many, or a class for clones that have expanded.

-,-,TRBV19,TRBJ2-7,TGTGCCAGTAGTATACAGGGGGGTTATAGCCACGAGCAGTACTTC,CASSIQGGYSHEQYF
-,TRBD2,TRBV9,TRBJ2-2,TGTGCCAGCACCTTGACTAGCGAGATCACCGGGGAGCTGTTTTTT,CASTLTSEITGELFF
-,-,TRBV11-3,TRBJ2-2,TGTGCCAGCAGCACCCACAGGGTAGGGGCCGGGGAGCTGTTTTTT,CASSTHRVGAGELFF
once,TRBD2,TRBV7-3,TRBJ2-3,TGTGCCAGCAGCTCTCTAGCGGGATCAGATACGCAGTATTTT,CASSSLAGSDTQYF
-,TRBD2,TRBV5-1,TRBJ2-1,TGCGCCAGCAGCTTGGTGCTAGCGGGGGTTTACAATGAGCAGTTCTTC,CASSLVLAGVYNEQFF
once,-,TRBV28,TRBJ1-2,TGTGCCAGCAGTCTAATCCAGGGTAACTCTGGCTACACCTTC,CASSLIQGNSGYTF
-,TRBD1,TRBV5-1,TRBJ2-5,TGCGCCAGCAGAACAAACCCCGGGACAGGGATCGAAGAGACCCAGTACTTC,CASRTNPGTGIEETQYF
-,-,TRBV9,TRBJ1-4,TGTGCCAGCAGCGGCGGGGGTGCAACTAATGAAAAACTGTTTTTT,CASSGGGATNEKLFF
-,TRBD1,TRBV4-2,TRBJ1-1,TGTGCCAGCAGCTTTTTGACAGGGTCGGACCTCTCTGAAGCTTTCTTT,CASSFLTGSDLSEAFF
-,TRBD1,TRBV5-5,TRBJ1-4,TGTGCCAGCAGCCGGACAGGGGAAAGCGAAAAACTGTTTTTT,CASSRTGESEKLFF
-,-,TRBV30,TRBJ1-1,TGTGCCTGGAGTGTCGGGGGGCAAGCTTTCTTT,CAWSVGGQAFF
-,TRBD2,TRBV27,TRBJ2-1,TGTGCCTCCGGGACTAGCGGATGGGGGCGGTGGGTAAATGAGCAGTTCTTC,CASGTSGWGRWVNEQFF
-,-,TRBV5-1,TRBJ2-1,TGCGCCAGCAGCTTGGGGCCAGGGTCTAGCTACAATGAGCAGTTCTTC,CASSLGPGSSYNEQFF
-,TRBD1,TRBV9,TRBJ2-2,TGTGCCAGCAGCGTCGACAGGGGGGGAACCGGGGAGCTGTTTTTT,CASSVDRGGTGELFF
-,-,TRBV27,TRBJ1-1,TGTGCCAGCAGCGGGGGCGGGGGCACTGAAGCTTTCTTT,CASSGGGGTEAFF
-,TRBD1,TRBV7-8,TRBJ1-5,TGTGCCAGCAGTACCGGACAGGGATATGTCAATCAGCCCCAGCATTTT,CASSTGQGYVNQPQHF
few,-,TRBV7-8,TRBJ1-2,TGTGCCAGCAGCTTGGAAGGCCCTGAGGACTATGGCTACACCTTC,CASSLEGPEDYGYTF
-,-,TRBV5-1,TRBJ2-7,TGCGCCAGCAGGCTGGAAGCCGCGGGGATCTACGAGCAGTACTTC,CASRLEAAGIYEQYF
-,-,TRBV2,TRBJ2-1,TGTGCCAGCCTATACAATGAGCAGTTCTTC,CASLYNEQFF
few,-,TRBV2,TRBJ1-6,TGTGCCAGCGCGTATAGGGACTCCCAAAATTCACCCCTCCACTTT,CASAYRDSQNSPLHF
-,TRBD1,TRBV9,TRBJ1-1,TGTGCCAGCAGCGCGACAGGGTTCACTGAAGCTTTCTTT,CASSATGFTEAFF
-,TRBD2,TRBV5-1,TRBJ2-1,TGCGCCAGCAGCTTGGTGGGACTAGCGGGAGAGGGGGAGCAGTTCTTC,CASSLVGLAGEGEQFF
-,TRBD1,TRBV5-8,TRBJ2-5,TGTGCCAGCAGCCTAGGACAGGGGGCACATGGGGAGACCCAGTACTTC,CASSLGQGAHGETQYF
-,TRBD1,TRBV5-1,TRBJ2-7,TGCGCCAGCAGCCGGGACACAGGGGTATGGGAGCAGTACTTC,CASSRDTGVWEQYF
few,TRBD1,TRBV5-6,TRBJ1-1,TGTGCCAGCAGCTTGTTCCGGGACAGGGTGGACACTGAAGCTTTCTTT,CASSLFRDRVDTEAFF
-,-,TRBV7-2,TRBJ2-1,TGTGCCAGCAGCCCCCACGGGCGGGGATGGGAGCAGTTCTTC,CASSPHGRGWEQFF
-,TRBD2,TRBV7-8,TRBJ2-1,TGTGCCAGCAGCCTTCGTACCGGGAGGAGCTCCTACAATGAGCAGTTCTTC,CASSLRTGRSSYNEQFF
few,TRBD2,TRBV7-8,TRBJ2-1,TGTGCCAGCAGCCCCCGGCGCGGGGGGGCTTCCTACAATGAGCAGTTCTTC,CASSPRRGGASYNEQFF
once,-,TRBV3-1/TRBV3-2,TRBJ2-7,TGTGCCAGCAGCCAAGGCAGGCAATCCTACGAGCAGTACTTC,CASSQGRQSYEQYF
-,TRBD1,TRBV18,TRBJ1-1,TGTGCCAGCTCACCGCTCGCCCAGGGGGCAGCGGCCACTGAAGCTTTCTTT,CASSPLAQGAAATEAFF
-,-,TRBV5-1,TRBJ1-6,TGCGCCAGCAGAATCGGCCAGGGCGGTAATTCACCCCTCCACTTT,CASRIGQGGNSPLHF
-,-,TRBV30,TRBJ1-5,TGTGCCTGGAGTAGCGGGGGGGAGCAGCCCCAGCATTTT,CAWSSGGEQPQHF
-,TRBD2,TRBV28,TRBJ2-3,TGTGCCAGCAGTTCCCTTATATACGCCCAGGAGCGGGGGGGCTCAGATACGCAGTATTTT,CASSSLIYAQERGGSDTQYF
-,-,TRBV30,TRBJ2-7,TGTGCCTGGAGTCTGGGCAGGTACGTCGAGCAGTACTTC,CAWSLGRYVEQYF